What follows are 9 T cell receptor beta chains derived from one specimen sequenced in a study of PD-L1 blockade in urothelial cancer. Sample time point: pretreatment peripheral blood. Sequencing used immunoSEQ multiplex PCR; TCRdb keeps in-frame clones, though not all of them. The table includes tens of thousands of clones, 84% detected once. The sample here was PBMCs, taken around atezolizumab (anti-PD-L1) treatment. These TCRs come from a man in his fifties or sixties with urothelial cancer.

The gene calls are TRBV15 and TRBJ1-3; TRBD1 might be the D (6 bases). The V end lost 5 bases, the J end lost 0 bases, and 8 bases lay between the germline ends. The germline V gene has CDR1 LNHNV and CDR2 YYDKDF (reference sequence). This CDR3 has 14 residues. The CDR3 loop is CATSQGGSGNTIYF. Written as DNA, the CDR3 is TGTGCCACCAGCCAAGGGGGCTCTGGAAACACCATATATTTT.

The chain combines TRBV5-1 with TRBJ2-7, with D perhaps matching TRBD1 (5 bases). Trimming pared 5 bases from V and 5 bases from J, leaving 23 bases between. The CDR3 is 16 amino acids. Per the germline V gene, CDR1 is SGHRS and CDR2 is YFSETQ. The CDR3 sequence: CASSPDILSTGDEQYF. CDR3 nucleotides: TGCGCCAGCAGTCCGGACATTCTTTCCACCGGTGACGAGCAGTACTTC.

The CDR3 bases are TGTGCCAGCAGCTTCGGACTAGCAGCAACAGATACGCAGTATTTT. Encoded protein: CASSFGLAATDTQYF. This rearrangement joins TRBV7-3 to TRBJ2-3, with TRBD2 identical over 8 bases. CDR1 and CDR2 (germline): SGHTA, FQGTGA. Trimming removed 3 bases from V and 3 bases from J; junction bases left unmatched: 5. The length of the CDR3 is 15 residues. Full variable domain (outside the CDR3, taken from reference TRBV7-3 and TRBJ2-3): GAGVSQTPSNKVTEKGKYVELRCDPISGHTALYWYRQSLGQGPEFLIYFQGTGAADDSGLPNDRFFAVRPEGSVSTLKIQRTERGDSAVYLCASSFGLAATDTQYFGPGTRLTVL.

The chain uses TRBV18 and TRBJ1-2, with 9 bases identical to TRBD1. Germline V CDR1 and CDR2: KGHSH, LQKENI. Trimming removed 2 bases from V and 3 bases from J; junction bases left unmatched: 4. There are 15 residues in the CDR3. CDR3 in amino acids: CASSPGGQGHYGYTF. CDR3 in DNA: TGTGCCAGCTCACCAGGGGGACAGGGACACTATGGCTACACCTTC.

In this sample, this clone turned up once. V is TRBV10-3 and J is TRBJ2-6; D uncertain. Germline values: CDR1 ENHRY, CDR2 SYGVKD. V lost 9 bases, J lost 1 base, and 4 bases lay in between. The CDR3 spans 12 residues. CDR3 in DNA: TGTGCCATAGCGTCTGGGGCCAACGTCCTGACTTTC. The encoded protein is CAIASGANVLTF.

This clone is a singleton in its sample. The chain recombines TRBV7-3 with TRBJ1-1; 8 bases fit TRBD1. The junction had 5 bases not matched to a gene; V was cut back by 3 bases and J by 5 bases. The germline CDR1 and CDR2 sequences are SGHTA and FQGTGA. The CDR3 covers 14 residues. CDR3 bases: TGTGCCAGCAGCTTCGACAGGGGTGGTACTGAAGCTTTCTTT. This translates into CASSFDRGGTEAFF.

The chain combines TRBV2 with TRBJ2-7; 7 bases line up with TRBD1. This CDR3 has 12 residues. V shed 6 bases, J shed 4 bases, and the junction held 3 bases outside the gene matches. Germline CDR1 SNHLY, CDR2 FYNNEI. The CDR3 bases are TGTGCCAGCAGCCTACAGGGGTACGAGCAGTACTTC. Protein product: CASSLQGYEQYF.

The rearrangement uses TRBV27 and TRBJ1-6; D is uncertain. V was clipped by 5 bases and J by 6 bases, with 14 bases between them. The CDR3 is 15 amino acids. CDR1 and CDR2 (germline): MNHEY, SMNVEV (reference sequence). This CDR3 is CASSVGESSNSPLHF. The CDR3 DNA is TGTGCCAGCAGTGTCGGGGAGTCGAGTAATTCACCCCTCCACTTT.

This clone came up a few times. The rearrangement uses TRBV30 and TRBJ1-4; 7 nucleotides line up with TRBD1. The CDR3 sequence is 14 residues long. J gave up 7 bases and V 3 bases, and 8 bases lay outside the gene matches. The germline gives CDR1 GTSNPN, CDR2 SVGIG (reference sequence). As DNA, the CDR3 is TGTGCCTGGAGCGCCGGGACAGTGGCTGAAAAACTGTTTTTT. Translation: CAWSAGTVAEKLFF. Variable domain in full (rest from reference TRBV30 and TRBJ1-4): SQTIHQWPATLVQPVGSPLSLECTVEGTSNPNLYWYRQAAGRGLQLLFYSVGIGQISSEVPQNLSASRPQDRQFILSSKKLLLSDSGFYLCAWSAGTVAEKLFFGSGTQLSVL.